A single sample is the source of the 24 T cell receptor beta chains below, sequenced in a study of ipilimumab plus nivolumab after autologous stem cell transplantation. Some clones are missing from TCRdb's copy, which holds only in-frame ones; the method was immunoSEQ multiplex PCR. Of approximately 14,000 clones in the sample, roughly 74% were seen once. This specimen was PBMCs, taken in a trial of ipilimumab plus nivolumab as post-transplant consolidation. Receptors originate from a male donor with primary mediastinal lymphoma.

The chain links TRBV19 to TRBJ2-4; D perhaps matches TRBD2 (5 bases). V was pared by 4 bases and J by 0 bases, with 16 bases between. The germline CDR1 and CDR2 sequences are LNHDA and SQIVND (reference sequence). This CDR3 has 17 amino acids. The CDR3 sequence is CASSTRGGDLAKNIQYF. The CDR3 region has the DNA TGTGCCAGTAGTACACGGGGTGGGGATCTAGCCAAAAACATTCAGTACTTC.

This clone has a handful of counts. The chain employs TRBV19 and TRBJ2-1, with D possibly matching TRBD2 (5 bases). Trimming took 3 bases from V and 7 from J, leaving 22 bases between them. The CDR3 loop spans 17 amino acids. Germline V gives CDR1 LNHDA, CDR2 SQIVND (reference sequence). CDR3 in amino acids: CASSMVRGNKGRNEQFF. The CDR3 region has the DNA TGTGCCAGTAGTATGGTCCGGGGAAACAAAGGGCGGAATGAGCAGTTCTTC.

This chain joins TRBV4-2 and TRBJ2-3, with 8 bases aligning to TRBD2. After removal of 1 base from V and 7 bases from J, the junction contained 10 bases not matched to a gene. Per the germline V gene, CDR1 is LGHNA and CDR2 is YNFKEQ. The CDR3 contains 16 residues. CDR3 residues: CASSQASAGGGYTQYF. In DNA form, the CDR3 reads TGTGCCAGCAGCCAAGCTAGCGCGGGGGGTGGGTATACGCAGTATTTT.

By share, this clone ranks as medium-sized. The genes are TRBV4-1 and TRBJ2-1, with 7 bases identical to TRBD1. CDR1 and CDR2 from the germline V gene are MGHRA and YSYEKL. V dropped 2 bases and J dropped 8; count of bases not matched to a gene: 9. The CDR3 runs to 15 residues. The CDR3 here is CASSQTQGSGDEQFF. The CDR3 DNA sequence: TGCGCCAGCAGCCAAACACAGGGGTCTGGGGATGAGCAGTTCTTC.

The V call is TRBV5-6, the J call TRBJ2-7, with D perhaps given as TRBD1 or TRBD2 (6 bases each). The CDR3 runs to 16 residues. Germline assignment: CDR1 SGHDT and CDR2 YYEEEE. V was cut by 0 bases and J by 4 bases, with 17 bases left in between. The CDR3 region has the DNA TGTGCCAGCAGCTTGGCTGGGGGGCAGGGGCTATACGAGCAGTACTTC. Translated, it gives CASSLAGGQGLYEQYF.

This clone was picked up a small number of times. This rearrangement joins TRBV27 to TRBJ2-2; 14 bases line up with TRBD2. The CDR3 covers 18 residues. Trimming cost V 6 bases and J 2 bases; bases outside gene matches: 8. Germline assignment: CDR1 MNHEY and CDR2 SMNVEV (reference sequence). CDR3 loop: CASSLKGLAGVNTGELFF. The CDR3 DNA reads TGTGCCAGCAGCTTAAAGGGACTAGCGGGAGTAAACACCGGGGAGCTGTTTTTT.

The chain joins TRBV4-2 to TRBJ1-2, with D unclear. The CDR3 contains 13 residues. V lost 5 bases and J 2 bases, leaving 9 bases between the germline ends. Germline V lookup: CDR1 LGHNA, CDR2 YNFKEQ. The CDR3 DNA reads TGTGCCAGCAGCTTGGGAGAGAACTATGGCTACACCTTC. Its translation is CASSLGENYGYTF.

The chain combines TRBV15 with TRBJ2-5, with TRBD1 identical over 7 bases. The CDR3 runs to 14 residues. Trimming cost V 3 bases and J 1 base; bases outside gene matches: 2. Germline values: CDR1 LNHNV, CDR2 YYDKDF (reference sequence). CDR3 sequence reads: CATSRWDSQETQYF. The CDR3 nucleotides are TGTGCCACCAGCAGGTGGGACAGCCAAGAGACCCAGTACTTC.

This chain uses TRBV4-1 with TRBJ1-1; 7 bases map to TRBD1. The CDR3 covers 15 residues. CDR1 MGHRA and CDR2 YSYEKL come from the germline V gene. Losses at the gene ends were 4 bases for V and 1 base for J; bases not matched to a gene: 6. DNA of the CDR3: TGCGCCAGCAGCCTCCTAGACAGGGCGAACACTGAAGCTTTCTTT. Residues: CASSLLDRANTEAFF.

This clone turned up a few times. The chain carries TRBV5-1 and TRBJ2-7; no clear D gene. Germline V CDR1 and CDR2: SGHRS, YFSETQ. Trimming removed 3 bases from V and 3 bases from J, with 7 bases in between. The CDR3 has 12 residues. This CDR3 reads CASSWDGYEQYF. For the CDR3, the DNA is TGCGCCAGCAGCTGGGATGGCTACGAGCAGTACTTC.

The chain couples TRBV5-1 to TRBJ1-2; D remains unclear. Trimming left V 0 bases short and J 4 bases short, with 7 bases between. The CDR3 is 13 residues long. The germline CDR1 and CDR2 sequences are SGHRS and YFSETQ. CDR3 amino acids: CASSLDGVYGYTF. CDR3 sequence (DNA): TGCGCCAGCAGCTTGGACGGGGTCTATGGCTACACCTTC.

J is TRBJ1-2 and V is TRBV5-4; D ambiguous. Germline V CDR1 and CDR2: SGHNT, YYREEE (reference sequence). The V gene lost 1 base and the J gene lost 4 bases, with 17 bases spanning the gap. The length of the CDR3 is 16 residues. The CDR3 spells CASSLNEGVGGYGYTF. DNA for the CDR3: TGTGCCAGCAGCTTGAATGAGGGCGTGGGTGGCTATGGCTACACCTTC.

This clone is medium-sized (0.01 to 0.1%). J is TRBJ2-1 and V is TRBV4-1; D is ambiguous. Germline V gives CDR1 MGHRA, CDR2 YSYEKL. The V end lost 4 bases, the J end lost 0 bases, and 10 bases lay between the germline ends. This CDR3 region has 15 residues. CDR3 nucleotides: TGCGCCAGCAGCCGAAACGTGGGCTCCTACAATGAGCAGTTCTTC. Amino acid sequence: CASSRNVGSYNEQFF.

The chain employs TRBV7-2 and TRBJ1-4; a weak D match, TRBD1 (5 bases). Per germline, CDR1 SGHTA and CDR2 FQGNSA. V was pared by 4 bases and J by 8 bases, with 14 bases between. The CDR3 sequence is 14 residues long. This chain's CDR3 is CASSSRGGWEKLFF. CDR3 nucleotide sequence: TGTGCCAGCAGCTCGCGCGGGGGTTGGGAAAAACTGTTTTTT.

The gene calls are TRBV19 and TRBJ1-2, with D possibly TRBD1 on 5 matching bases. The length of the CDR3 is 12 residues. V shed 4 bases and J shed 8 bases, with 11 bases lying between them. Germline V CDR1 and CDR2: LNHDA, SQIVND (reference sequence). The CDR3 region has the DNA TGTGCCAGTAGTACCCCCGGGGGAGGCTACACCTTC. Protein sequence: CASSTPGGGYTF.

V gene TRBV7-9 combines with J gene TRBJ2-3; 9 nucleotides agree with TRBD1. The CDR3 has 16 residues. The germline V gene encodes CDR1 SEHNR and CDR2 FQNEAQ (reference sequence). The V gene end was trimmed by 4 bases and the J gene end by 4 bases; junction bases not matched to a gene: 9. CDR3 region: CASSSPGQGTPDTQYF. The DNA for the CDR3 is TGTGCCAGCAGCTCCCCGGGACAGGGTACGCCAGATACGCAGTATTTT.

The chain links TRBV29-1 to TRBJ2-3; D uncertain. The germline V and J ends were trimmed by 3 bases and 2 bases, with 12 bases remaining between them. Germline lookup yields CDR1 SQVTM and CDR2 ANQGSEA. CDR3 size: 14 residues. The CDR3 region has the DNA TGCAGCGTTGATGGTATAGAAAACACAGATACGCAGTATTTT. Its protein product is CSVDGIENTDTQYF.

V and J are TRBV28 and TRBJ2-6; 10 bases fit TRBD1. The germline V gene encodes CDR1 MDHEN and CDR2 SYDVKM. The CDR3 sequence is 13 residues long. Unmatched junction bases numbered 9, after V lost 5 bases and J lost 17 bases. The CDR3 loop reads CASSPGTGDGLTF. The CDR3 DNA reads as TGTGCCAGCAGTCCCGGGACAGGGGACGGCTTGACTTTC.

With regard to this clone: This same CDR3 is encoded by further DNA sequences in the sample. The chain employs TRBV19 and TRBJ1-2, with 9 bases identical to TRBD1. V shed 9 bases and J 0 bases; nucleotides not matched to a gene: 11. CDR1 and CDR2 (germline): LNHDA, SQIVND (reference sequence). The CDR3 is made up of 16 amino acids. This chain's CDR3 is CASQSRDRGTNYGYTF. The CDR3, as DNA: TGTGCCAGCCAGTCTAGAGACAGGGGGACTAACTATGGCTACACCTTC. The complete variable domain, with remaining parts taken from reference TRBV19 and TRBJ1-2, reads DGGITQSPKYLFRKEGQNVTLSCEQNLNHDAMYWYRQDPGQGLRLIYYSQIVNDFQKGDIAEGYSVSREKKESFPLTVTSAQKNPTAFYLCASQSRDRGTNYGYTFGSGTRLTVV.

This chain connects TRBV9 to TRBJ2-7; no definite D call. CDR1 SGDLS and CDR2 YYNGEE come from the germline V gene. Trimming shortened V by 3 bases and J by 1 base, and 8 bases separated the two germline ends. CDR3 length: 13 amino acids. The CDR3 sequence: CASSETISYEQYF. CDR3 DNA sequence: TGTGCCAGCAGCGAGACAATTTCCTACGAGCAGTACTTC.

The chain employs TRBV6-5 and TRBJ1-1, with D unresolved. Trimming stripped 2 bases from V and 3 bases from J, with 7 bases between. This CDR3 has 13 residues. Germline CDR1 reads MNHEY; CDR2 reads SVGAGI. CDR3 DNA: TGTGCCAGCAGTTACGGGAGGGACACTGAAGCTTTCTTT. Translated, it gives CASSYGRDTEAFF.

CDR3 sequence reads: CAISESVGPAYEQYF. CDR3 coding DNA: TGTGCCATCAGTGAGTCGGTCGGACCCGCCTACGAGCAGTACTTC. The rearrangement joins TRBV10-3 to TRBJ2-7; D is uncertain. Trimming pared 0 bases from V and 2 bases from J, leaving 11 bases between. This CDR3 is built from 15 residues. CDR1 and CDR2 from the germline V gene are ENHRY and SYGVKD.

This chain joins TRBV4-2 and TRBJ2-6; possibly TRBD1 for D (5 bases). Trimming left V 5 bases short and J 5 bases short, with 22 bases between. This CDR3 region has 18 residues. Germline CDR1 and CDR2: LGHNA and YNFKEQ. The CDR3 DNA reads as TGTGCCAGCAGCAGGGGTCTCAGGTTACAAAGTCGGGCCAACGTCCTGACTTTC. Translating it yields CASSRGLRLQSRANVLTF.

This clone qualifies as medium-sized (0.01 to 0.1%). The rearrangement uses TRBV28 and TRBJ1-2, with D unclear. CDR3 length: 15 amino acids. Trimming shortened V by 3 bases and J by 5 bases, and 16 bases separated the two germline ends. Germline V gives CDR1 MDHEN, CDR2 SYDVKM. The CDR3 sequence is CASSLASRGGYGYTF. The CDR3, as DNA: TGTGCCAGCAGTTTGGCTTCCCGGGGTGGGTATGGCTACACCTTC.